Included here is one T cell receptor beta chain sequence, with context. As originally analysed: Quantification of nucleated cells was approximated via reference gene primer amplification. Measured with immunoSEQ multiplex PCR; TCRdb has only the in-frame clones, and not every one. Clone size and V and J calls were adopted from that table, with D and trimming inferred from the DNA. The sample has about 97,000 clones, approximately 82% seen once. The entry originates in a study of blood T cell repertoires in COVID-19. Looking at the study overall: Italy, Spain and the United States were the sources of the convalescent and acute COVID-19 samples. Nucleic acid was either cDNA or gDNA, and it came from T cells, B-cell-depleted T cells, or PBMCs.

Per germline, CDR1 SQVTM and CDR2 ANQGSEA. CDR3 length: 13 amino acids. Trimming took 6 bases from V and 6 from J; bases not matched to a gene: 6. This chain links TRBV29-1 with TRBJ1-5, with 9 nucleotides matching TRBD1. Input material: peripheral blood. The receptor was derived from a man in his 70s with acute or convalescent COVID-19. CDR3 sequence (DNA): TGCAGCGTCAGGACAGGGGTTGGTCAGCCCCAGCATTTT. This encodes CSVRTGVGQPQHF.